Presented here are 17 T cell receptor beta chains from one specimen sequenced in a study of blood T cell repertoires in COVID-19. TCRdb's table, derived via immunoSEQ multiplex PCR, lists solely in-frame clones and lacks some. The table records over 150,000 clones, approximately 91% of them present only once. The sample taken for sequencing was peripheral blood. Receptors were obtained from a man aged 18 to 29 with acute or convalescent COVID-19.

The chain is built from TRBV7-9 and TRBJ2-3; no reliable D call. V lost 5 bases and J 3 bases, leaving 6 bases between the germline ends. The CDR3 contains 12 residues. Germline CDR1 reads SEHNR; CDR2 reads FQNEAQ (reference sequence). CDR3 loop: CASSPTTDTQYF. CDR3 bases: TGTGCCAGCAGCCCAACTACAGATACGCAGTATTTT.

The genes are TRBV12-3 or TRBV12-4 and TRBJ1-1; no reliable D call. The CDR3 sequence is 12 residues long. Deletions cut 3 bases from V and 5 bases from J, with 7 bases between. CDR3 DNA sequence: TGTGCCAGCAGTTTCGCGGGGACTGAAGCTTTCTTT. Its protein product is CASSFAGTEAFF.

This chain uses TRBV2 with TRBJ2-5, with 14 bases lining up with TRBD2. This CDR3 has 14 amino acids. CDR1 SNHLY and CDR2 FYNNEI come from the germline V gene. The V segment lost 7 bases and the J segment 4 bases; nucleotides outside the gene matches: 2. CDR3 loop: CASTGTSGRETQYF. The CDR3 bases are TGTGCCAGCACAGGGACTAGCGGGAGAGAGACCCAGTACTTC.

This clone is a singleton in its sample. The V and J genes are TRBV5-1 and TRBJ2-1; possibly TRBD2 for D (5 bases). The ends were cut back, 1 base at V and 2 bases at J, with 13 bases in the middle. The CDR3 sequence is 16 residues long. Germline CDR1 and CDR2: SGHRS and YFSETQ. The chain's CDR3 is CASSLRDEAAYNEQFF. The CDR3 nucleotides read TGCGCCAGCAGCTTGCGGGATGAGGCGGCCTACAATGAGCAGTTCTTC.

The chain recombines TRBV24-1 with TRBJ2-1; 12 bases agree with TRBD2. This CDR3 region has 15 residues. Trimming removed 4 bases from V and 12 bases from J; junction bases left unmatched: 9. Germline CDR1 is KGHDR and CDR2 is SFDVKD. Written as DNA, the CDR3 is TGTGCCACCAGTGACGCCGGGACTAGCGGGTTAGGGCAGTTCTTC. Protein sequence: CATSDAGTSGLGQFF.

The chain employs TRBV9 and TRBJ2-1, with a tentative D call TRBD2 (5 bases). The CDR3 loop spans 14 amino acids. The germline V and J ends were trimmed by 3 bases and 3 bases, with 10 bases remaining between them. The germline V gene has CDR1 SGDLS and CDR2 YYNGEE. The CDR3 coding sequence is TGTGCCAGCAGCGCTATCGGGGTCTACAATGAGCAGTTCTTC. It is translated as CASSAIGVYNEQFF.

The chain couples TRBV28 to TRBJ1-5; D gene ambiguous. Trimming pared 2 bases from V and 3 bases from J, leaving 5 bases between. CDR1 and CDR2 (germline): MDHEN, SYDVKM. CDR3 length: 13 amino acids. The CDR3 DNA reads as TGTGCCAGCAGTTTAACACCCAATCAGCCCCAGCATTTT. Its protein is CASSLTPNQPQHF.

The table lists this clone with a few counts. The chain couples TRBV3-1 (or the pseudogene TRBV3-2) to TRBJ1-6; TRBD1 matches at 8 bases. The CDR3 loop spans 16 amino acids. Germline trimming cut 4 bases from V and 7 bases from J; bases unmatched to any gene: 9. Per the germline V gene, CDR1 is LGHDT and CDR2 is YNNKEL (reference sequence). This CDR3 reads CASSPLGQGGNSPLHF. The CDR3 region has the DNA TGTGCCAGCAGCCCTCTTGGACAGGGTGGCAATTCACCCCTCCACTTT.

The chain joins TRBV2 to TRBJ2-6; D possibly corresponds to TRBD1 (6 bases). The CDR3 runs to 13 residues. Germline values: CDR1 SNHLY, CDR2 FYNNEI. Trimming pared 10 bases from V and 1 base from J, leaving 8 bases between. This chain's CDR3 is CATTGSGANVLTF. CDR3 nucleotide sequence: TGTGCCACCACAGGGTCTGGGGCCAACGTCCTGACTTTC.

The V and J genes are TRBV7-8 and TRBJ2-7; a possible D gene is TRBD1 (6 bases). Trimming removed 5 bases from V and 2 bases from J, with 13 bases in between. The CDR3 sequence is 14 residues long. From germline, CDR1 is SGHVS and CDR2 FQNEAQ. The CDR3 loop reads CASSPRDTAYEQYF. In DNA form, the CDR3 reads TGTGCCAGCAGCCCTAGGGACACCGCCTACGAGCAGTACTTC.

This clone was picked up a small number of times. The CDR3 DNA reads as TGTGCCAGCAGTCTAAGACAGGGGCCTTATTCGAGAACTGAAGCTTTCTTT. This gives the protein CASSLRQGPYSRTEAFF. The chain is built from TRBV6-6 and TRBJ1-1; TRBD1 agrees at 8 bases. With V trimmed by 5 bases and J by 5 bases, 16 bases remained unmatched. The CDR3 sequence is 17 residues long. Germline CDR1 MNHNY, CDR2 SVGAGI (reference sequence).

V gene TRBV2 combines with J gene TRBJ1-4; 7 bases are a match to TRBD1. CDR3 length: 13 residues. V was clipped by 7 bases and J by 4 bases; unmatched bases: 3. Germline V gives CDR1 SNHLY, CDR2 FYNNEI. The CDR3 bases are TGTGCCAGCAATAGGGACAGTAATGAAAAACTGTTTTTT. Translating gives CASNRDSNEKLFF. Looking up the rest from reference TRBV2 and TRBJ1-4 gives the full variable domain: EPEVTQTPSHQVTQMGQEVILRCVPISNHLYFYWYRQILGQKVEFLVSFYNNEISEKSEIFDDQFSVERPDGSNFTLKIRSTKLEDSAMYFCASNRDSNEKLFFGSGTQLSVL.

The chain employs TRBV20-1 and TRBJ2-5; maybe TRBD2 (5 bases). The germline V gene has CDR1 DFQATT and CDR2 SNEGSKA (reference sequence). The CDR3 is 11 amino acids. V was clipped by 4 bases and J by 5 bases, with 8 bases between them. CDR3 nucleotides: TGCAGTGCTACTCGAGGGGAGACCCAGTACTTC. It translates to CSATRGETQYF.

The rearrangement joins TRBV5-1 to TRBJ1-1; 7 positions agree with TRBD1. The CDR3 is 15 residues long. Looked up from germline, CDR1 is SGHRS and CDR2 is YFSETQ. V lost 4 bases and J lost 1; bases outside the gene matches: 7. CDR3 sequence: CASSPTGQANTEAFF. The DNA for the CDR3 is TGCGCCAGCAGCCCTACCGGACAGGCGAACACTGAAGCTTTCTTT.

V and J are TRBV5-4 and TRBJ2-2; TRBD1 agrees at 10 bases. V was clipped by 3 bases and J by 4 bases; unmatched bases: 6. This CDR3 region has 16 residues. Germline CDR1 SGHNT, CDR2 YYREEE (reference sequence). In nucleotides, the CDR3 is TGTGCCAGCAGCTCGAGGACAGGGGGGAGCACCGGGGAGCTGTTTTTT. This codes for CASSSRTGGSTGELFF.

The V and J genes are TRBV11-2 and TRBJ1-2; maybe TRBD1 (6 bases). Trimming took 5 bases from V and 3 from J, leaving 10 bases between them. This CDR3 is built from 13 residues. Germline lookup yields CDR1 SGHAT and CDR2 FQNNGV. CDR3 bases: TGTGCCAGCAGCCCGGACAGCGACTATGGCTACACCTTC. This gives the protein CASSPDSDYGYTF.

The J gene is TRBJ2-3, the V gene TRBV20-1, with 7 positions matching TRBD2. Germline V gene sequence: CDR1 DFQATT, CDR2 SNEGSKA (reference sequence). The CDR3 runs 11 residues. After removal of 6 bases from V and 5 bases from J, the junction contained 2 bases not matched to a gene. The CDR3 loop reads CSASGEDTQYF. DNA of the CDR3: TGCAGTGCCAGCGGGGAAGATACGCAGTATTTT.